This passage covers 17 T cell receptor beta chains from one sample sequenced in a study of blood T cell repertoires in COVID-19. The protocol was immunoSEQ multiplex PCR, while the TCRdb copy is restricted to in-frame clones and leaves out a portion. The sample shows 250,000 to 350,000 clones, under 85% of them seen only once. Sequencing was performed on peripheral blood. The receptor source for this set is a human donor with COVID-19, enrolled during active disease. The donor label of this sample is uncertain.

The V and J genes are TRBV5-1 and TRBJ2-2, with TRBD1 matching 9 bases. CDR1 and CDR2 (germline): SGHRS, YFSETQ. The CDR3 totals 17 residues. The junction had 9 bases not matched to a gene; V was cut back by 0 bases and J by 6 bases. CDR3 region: CASSLAVDRGRAGELFF. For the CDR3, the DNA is TGCGCCAGCAGCTTGGCCGTGGACAGGGGAAGGGCCGGGGAGCTGTTTTTT. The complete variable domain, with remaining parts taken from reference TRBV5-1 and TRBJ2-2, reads KAGVTQTPRYLIKTRGQQVTLSCSPISGHRSVSWYQQTPGQGLQFLFEYFSETQRNKGNFPGRFSGRQFSNSRSEMNVSTLELGDSALYLCASSLAVDRGRAGELFFGEGSRLTVL.

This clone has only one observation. CDR3: CASREQGALHYGYTF. The CDR3 nucleotides are TGTGCCAGCAGAGAACAGGGGGCGCTTCACTATGGCTACACCTTC. The gene calls are TRBV28 and TRBJ1-2, with 9 bases identical to TRBD1. The V and J ends lost 6 bases and 3 bases, in that order; junction bases with no gene match: 8. This CDR3 comprises 15 residues. CDR1 and CDR2 from the germline V gene are MDHEN and SYDVKM.

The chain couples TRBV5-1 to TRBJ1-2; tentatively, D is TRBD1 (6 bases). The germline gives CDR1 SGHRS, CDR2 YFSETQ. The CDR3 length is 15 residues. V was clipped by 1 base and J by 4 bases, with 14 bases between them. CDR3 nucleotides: TGCGCCAGCAGCTTGACGTCAGGGGCGTCCTATGGCTACACCTTC. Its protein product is CASSLTSGASYGYTF.

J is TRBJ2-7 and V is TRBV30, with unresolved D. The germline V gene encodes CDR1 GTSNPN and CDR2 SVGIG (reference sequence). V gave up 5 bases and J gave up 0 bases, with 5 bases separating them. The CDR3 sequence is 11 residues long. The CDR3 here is CAWLSSYEQYF. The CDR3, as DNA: TGTGCCTGGCTGAGCTCCTACGAGCAGTACTTC.

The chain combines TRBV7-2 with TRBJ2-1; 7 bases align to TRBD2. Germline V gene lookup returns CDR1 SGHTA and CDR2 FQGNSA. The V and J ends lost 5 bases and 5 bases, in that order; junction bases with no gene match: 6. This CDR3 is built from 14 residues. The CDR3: CASSQAAGNNEQFF. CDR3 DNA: TGTGCCAGCAGCCAAGCAGCGGGAAACAATGAGCAGTTCTTC.

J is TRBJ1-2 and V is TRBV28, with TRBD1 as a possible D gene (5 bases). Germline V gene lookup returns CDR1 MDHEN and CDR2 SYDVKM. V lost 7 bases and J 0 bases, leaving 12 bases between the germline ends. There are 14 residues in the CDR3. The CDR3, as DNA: TGTGCCAGCACCAATGCAGGGTCTAACTATGGCTACACCTTC. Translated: CASTNAGSNYGYTF.

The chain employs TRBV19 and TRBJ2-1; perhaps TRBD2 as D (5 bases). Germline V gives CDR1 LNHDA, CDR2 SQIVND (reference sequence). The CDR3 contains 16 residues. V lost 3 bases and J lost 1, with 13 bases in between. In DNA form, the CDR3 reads TGTGCCAGTAGTATCTTGGCGGGCCCATCCTACAATGAGCAGTTCTTC. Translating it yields CASSILAGPSYNEQFF.

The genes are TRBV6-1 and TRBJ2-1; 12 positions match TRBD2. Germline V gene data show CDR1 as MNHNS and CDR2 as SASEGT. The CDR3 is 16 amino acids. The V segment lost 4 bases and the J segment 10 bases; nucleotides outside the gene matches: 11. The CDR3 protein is CASSGGRTSGTMEQFF. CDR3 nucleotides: TGTGCCAGCAGTGGGGGGAGGACTAGCGGGACTATGGAGCAGTTCTTC.

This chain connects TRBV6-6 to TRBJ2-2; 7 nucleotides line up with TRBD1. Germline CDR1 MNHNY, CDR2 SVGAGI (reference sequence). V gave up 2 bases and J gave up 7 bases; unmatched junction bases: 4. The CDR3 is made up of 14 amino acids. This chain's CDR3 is CASSYLDRHGELFF. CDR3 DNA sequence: TGTGCCAGCAGTTACCTGGACAGGCACGGGGAGCTGTTTTTT.

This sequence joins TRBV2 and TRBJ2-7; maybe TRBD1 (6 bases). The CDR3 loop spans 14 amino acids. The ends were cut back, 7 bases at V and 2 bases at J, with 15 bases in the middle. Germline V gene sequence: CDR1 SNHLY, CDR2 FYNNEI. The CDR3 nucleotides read TGTGCCAGCACCTGGACAGTTACCCCCTACGAGCAGTACTTC. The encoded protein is CASTWTVTPYEQYF.

The CDR3 DNA reads as TGTGCCAGCAGCCCGGACAGGGGGTATTCCTATGGCTACACCTTC. It yields the protein CASSPDRGYSYGYTF. The genes are TRBV7-2 and TRBJ1-2; the match to TRBD1 covers 10 bases. Looked up from germline, CDR1 is SGHTA and CDR2 is FQGNSA. The V segment lost 5 bases and the J segment 4 bases; nucleotides outside the gene matches: 7. The CDR3 covers 15 residues.

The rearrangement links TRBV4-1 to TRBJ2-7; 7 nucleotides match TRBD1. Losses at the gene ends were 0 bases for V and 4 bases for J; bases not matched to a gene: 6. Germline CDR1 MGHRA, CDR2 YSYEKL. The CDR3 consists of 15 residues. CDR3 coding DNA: TGCGCCAGCAGCCAAGACGACAGGGTCTATTACGAGCAGTACTTC. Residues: CASSQDDRVYYEQYF.

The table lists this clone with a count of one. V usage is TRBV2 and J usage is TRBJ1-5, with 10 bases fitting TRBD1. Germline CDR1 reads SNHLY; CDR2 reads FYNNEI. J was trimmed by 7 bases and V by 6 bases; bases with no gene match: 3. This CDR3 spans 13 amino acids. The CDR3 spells CASRWTGGQPQHF. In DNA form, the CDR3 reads TGTGCCAGCAGATGGACAGGGGGACAGCCCCAGCATTTT.

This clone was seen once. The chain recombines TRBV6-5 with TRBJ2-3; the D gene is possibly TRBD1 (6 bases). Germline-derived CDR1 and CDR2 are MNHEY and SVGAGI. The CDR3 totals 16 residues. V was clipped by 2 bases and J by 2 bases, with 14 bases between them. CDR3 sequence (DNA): TGTGCCAGCAGTTACGCGGCGCAGGGGCCCACAGATACGCAGTATTTT. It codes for CASSYAAQGPTDTQYF.

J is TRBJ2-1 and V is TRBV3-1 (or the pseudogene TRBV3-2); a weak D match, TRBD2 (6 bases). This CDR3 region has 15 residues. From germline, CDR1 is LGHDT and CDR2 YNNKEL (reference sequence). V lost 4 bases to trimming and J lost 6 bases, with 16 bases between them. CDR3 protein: CASSPSAGLRNEQFF. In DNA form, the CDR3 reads TGTGCCAGCAGCCCCTCAGCGGGCTTGCGCAATGAGCAGTTCTTC.

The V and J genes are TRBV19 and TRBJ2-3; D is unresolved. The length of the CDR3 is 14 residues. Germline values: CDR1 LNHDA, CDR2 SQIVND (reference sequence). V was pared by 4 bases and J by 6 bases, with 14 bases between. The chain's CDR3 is CASSSGPSWDTQYF. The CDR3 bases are TGTGCCAGTAGTAGCGGCCCATCGTGGGATACGCAGTATTTT.

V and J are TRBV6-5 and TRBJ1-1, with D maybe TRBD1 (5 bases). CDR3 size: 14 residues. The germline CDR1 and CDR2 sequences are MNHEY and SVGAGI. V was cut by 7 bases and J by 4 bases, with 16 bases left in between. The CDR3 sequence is CASTPQWGGTEAFF. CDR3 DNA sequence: TGTGCCAGCACGCCTCAGTGGGGGGGCACTGAAGCTTTCTTT.